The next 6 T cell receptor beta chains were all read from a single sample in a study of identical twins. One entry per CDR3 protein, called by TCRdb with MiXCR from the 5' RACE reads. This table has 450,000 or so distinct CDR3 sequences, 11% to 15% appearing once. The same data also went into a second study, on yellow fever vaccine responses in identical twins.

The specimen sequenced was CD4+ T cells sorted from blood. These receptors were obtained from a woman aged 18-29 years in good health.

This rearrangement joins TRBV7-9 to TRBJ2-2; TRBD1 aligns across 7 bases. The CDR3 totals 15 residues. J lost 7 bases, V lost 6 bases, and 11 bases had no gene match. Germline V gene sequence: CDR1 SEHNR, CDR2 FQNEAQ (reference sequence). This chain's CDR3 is CASRLSQGIGGELFF. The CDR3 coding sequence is TGTGCCAGCAGACTATCACAGGGGATTGGCGGGGAGCTGTTTTTT. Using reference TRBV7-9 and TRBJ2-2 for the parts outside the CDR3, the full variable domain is DTGVSQNPRHKITKRGQNVTFRCDPISEHNRLYWYRQTLGQGPEFLTYFQNEAQLEKSRLLSDRFSAERPKGSFSTLEIQRTEQGDSAMYLCASRLSQGIGGELFFGEGSRLTVL.

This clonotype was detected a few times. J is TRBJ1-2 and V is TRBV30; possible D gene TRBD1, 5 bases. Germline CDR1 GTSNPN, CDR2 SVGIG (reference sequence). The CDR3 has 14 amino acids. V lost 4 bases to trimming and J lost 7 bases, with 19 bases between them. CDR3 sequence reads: CAWTTLQGIGGYTF. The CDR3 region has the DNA TGTGCCTGGACCACCCTGCAGGGTATCGGTGGCTACACCTTC.

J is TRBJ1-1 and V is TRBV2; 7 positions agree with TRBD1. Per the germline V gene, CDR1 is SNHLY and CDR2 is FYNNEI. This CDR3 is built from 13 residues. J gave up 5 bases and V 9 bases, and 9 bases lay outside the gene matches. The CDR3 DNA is TGTGCCAGTCAGACAGGGTGGCTGACTGAAGCTTTCTTT. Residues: CASQTGWLTEAFF.

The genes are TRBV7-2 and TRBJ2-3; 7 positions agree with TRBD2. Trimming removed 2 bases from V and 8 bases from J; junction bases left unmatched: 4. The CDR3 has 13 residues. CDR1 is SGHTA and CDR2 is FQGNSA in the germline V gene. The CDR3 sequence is CASSLTGTTTQYF. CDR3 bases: TGTGCCAGCAGCTTAACCGGGACTACTACGCAGTATTTT.

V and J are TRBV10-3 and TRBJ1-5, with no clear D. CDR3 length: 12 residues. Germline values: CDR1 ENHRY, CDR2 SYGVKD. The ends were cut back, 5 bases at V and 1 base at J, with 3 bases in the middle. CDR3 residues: CAISTSNQPQHF. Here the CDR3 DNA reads TGTGCCATCAGTACCAGCAATCAGCCCCAGCATTTT.

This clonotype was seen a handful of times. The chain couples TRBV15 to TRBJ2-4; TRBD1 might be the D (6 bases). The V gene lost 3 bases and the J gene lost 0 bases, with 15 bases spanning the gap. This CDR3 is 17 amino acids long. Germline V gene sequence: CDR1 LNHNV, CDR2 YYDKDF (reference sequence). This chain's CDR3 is CATSRVQGDIAKNIQYF. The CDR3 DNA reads TGTGCCACCAGCAGGGTACAGGGCGATATAGCCAAAAACATTCAGTACTTC.